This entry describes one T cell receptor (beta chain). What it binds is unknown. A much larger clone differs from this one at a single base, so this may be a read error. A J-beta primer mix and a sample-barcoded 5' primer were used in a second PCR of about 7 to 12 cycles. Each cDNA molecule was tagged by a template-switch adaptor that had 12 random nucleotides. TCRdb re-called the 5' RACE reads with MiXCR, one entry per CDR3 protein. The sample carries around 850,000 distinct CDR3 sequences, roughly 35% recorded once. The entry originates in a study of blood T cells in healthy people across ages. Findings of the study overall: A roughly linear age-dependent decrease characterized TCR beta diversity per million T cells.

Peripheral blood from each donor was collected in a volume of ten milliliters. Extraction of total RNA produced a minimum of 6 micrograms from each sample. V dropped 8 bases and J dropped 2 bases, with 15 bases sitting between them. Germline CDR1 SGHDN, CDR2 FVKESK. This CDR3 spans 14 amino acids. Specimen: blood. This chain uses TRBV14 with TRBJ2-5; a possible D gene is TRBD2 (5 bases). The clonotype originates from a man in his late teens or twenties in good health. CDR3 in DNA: TGTGCCAGCCGCCGCCGGACTCTTCAAGAGACCCAGTACTTC. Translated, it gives CASRRRTLQETQYF. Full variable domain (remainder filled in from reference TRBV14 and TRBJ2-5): EAGVTQFPSHSVIEKGQTVTLRCDPISGHDNLYWYRRVMGKEIKFLLHFVKESKQDESGMPNNRFLAERTGGTYSTLKVQPAELEDSGVYFCASRRRTLQETQYFGPGTRLLVL.